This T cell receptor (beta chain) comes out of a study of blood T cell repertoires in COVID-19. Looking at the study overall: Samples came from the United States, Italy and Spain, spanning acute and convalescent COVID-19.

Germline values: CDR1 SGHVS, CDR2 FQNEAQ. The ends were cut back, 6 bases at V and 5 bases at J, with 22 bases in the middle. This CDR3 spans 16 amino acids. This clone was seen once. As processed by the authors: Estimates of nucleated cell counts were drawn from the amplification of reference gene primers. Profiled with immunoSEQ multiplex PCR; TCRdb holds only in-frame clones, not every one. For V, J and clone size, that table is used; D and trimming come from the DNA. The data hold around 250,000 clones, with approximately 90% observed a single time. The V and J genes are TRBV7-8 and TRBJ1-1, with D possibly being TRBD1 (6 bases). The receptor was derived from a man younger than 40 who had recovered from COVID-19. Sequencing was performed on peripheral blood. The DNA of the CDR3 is TGTGCCAGCAGTCCTGGCGAGGGGGGGGCGGATACTGAAGCTTTCTTT. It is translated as CASSPGEGGADTEAFF.